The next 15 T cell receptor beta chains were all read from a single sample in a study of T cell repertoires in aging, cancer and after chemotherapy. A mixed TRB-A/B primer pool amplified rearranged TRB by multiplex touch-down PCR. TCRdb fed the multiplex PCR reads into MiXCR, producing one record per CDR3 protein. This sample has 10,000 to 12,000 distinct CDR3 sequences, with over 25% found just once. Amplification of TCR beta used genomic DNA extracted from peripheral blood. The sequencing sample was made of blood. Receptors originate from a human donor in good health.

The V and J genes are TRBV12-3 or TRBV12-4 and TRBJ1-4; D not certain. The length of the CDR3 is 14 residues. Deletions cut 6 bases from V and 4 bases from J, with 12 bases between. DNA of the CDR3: TGTGCCAGCAGCCAGGACGGCCTTAATGAAAAACTGTTTTTT. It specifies CASSQDGLNEKLFF.

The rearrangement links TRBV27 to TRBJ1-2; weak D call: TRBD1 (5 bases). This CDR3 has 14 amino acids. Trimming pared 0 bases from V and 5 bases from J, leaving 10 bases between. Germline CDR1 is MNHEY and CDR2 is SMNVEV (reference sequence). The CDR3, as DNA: TGTGCCAGCAGTTTATCAACAGGTCTTTATGGCTACACCTTC. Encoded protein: CASSLSTGLYGYTF.

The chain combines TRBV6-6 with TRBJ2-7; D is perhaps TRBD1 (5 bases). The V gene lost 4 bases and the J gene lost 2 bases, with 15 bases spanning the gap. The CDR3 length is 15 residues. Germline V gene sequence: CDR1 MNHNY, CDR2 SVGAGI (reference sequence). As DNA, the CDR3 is TGTGCCAGCAGTTCAAGGGATGGACACGCCTACGAGCAGTACTTC. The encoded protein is CASSSRDGHAYEQYF.

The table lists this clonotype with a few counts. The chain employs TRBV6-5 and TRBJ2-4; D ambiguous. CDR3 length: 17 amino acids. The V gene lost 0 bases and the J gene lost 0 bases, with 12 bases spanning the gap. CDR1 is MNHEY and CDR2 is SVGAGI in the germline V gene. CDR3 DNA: TGTGCCAGCAGTTACTCGATGTCAACCTTAGCCAAAAACATTCAGTACTTC. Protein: CASSYSMSTLAKNIQYF.

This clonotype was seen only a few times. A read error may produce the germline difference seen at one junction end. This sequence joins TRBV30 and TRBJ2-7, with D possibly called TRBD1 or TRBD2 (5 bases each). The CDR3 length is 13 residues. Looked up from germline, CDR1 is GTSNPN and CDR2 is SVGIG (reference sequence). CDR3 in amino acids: CAWMVRGFSSDRF. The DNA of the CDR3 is TGTGCCTGGATGGTCCGAGGGTTCAGTTCCGACAGATTC.

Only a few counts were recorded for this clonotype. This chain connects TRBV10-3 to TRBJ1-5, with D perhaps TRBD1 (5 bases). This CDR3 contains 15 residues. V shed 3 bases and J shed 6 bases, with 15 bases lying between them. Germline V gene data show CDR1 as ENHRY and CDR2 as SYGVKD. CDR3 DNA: TGTGCCATCAGTGATGGTCGGGGGGGTGGTCAGCCCCAGCATTTT. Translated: CAISDGRGGGQPQHF.

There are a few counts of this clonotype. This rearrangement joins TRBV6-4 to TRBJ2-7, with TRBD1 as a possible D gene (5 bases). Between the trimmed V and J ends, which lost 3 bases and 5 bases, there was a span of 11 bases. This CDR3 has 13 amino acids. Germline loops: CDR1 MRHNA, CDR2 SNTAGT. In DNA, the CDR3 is TGTGCCAGCAGTGAAGGCAGGGTGAACGAGCAGTACTTC. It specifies CASSEGRVNEQYF.

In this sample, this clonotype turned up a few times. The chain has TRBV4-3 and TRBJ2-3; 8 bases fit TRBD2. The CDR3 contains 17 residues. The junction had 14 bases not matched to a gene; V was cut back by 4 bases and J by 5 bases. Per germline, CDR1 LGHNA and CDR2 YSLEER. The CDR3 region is CASSPLSAGGWLDTQYF. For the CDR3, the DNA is TGCGCCAGCAGCCCTCTATCCGCGGGGGGCTGGTTAGATACGCAGTATTTT.

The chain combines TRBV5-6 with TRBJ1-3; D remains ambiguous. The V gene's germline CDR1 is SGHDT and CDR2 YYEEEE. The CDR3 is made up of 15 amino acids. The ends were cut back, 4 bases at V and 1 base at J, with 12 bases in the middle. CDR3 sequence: CASSQKGSSGNTIYF. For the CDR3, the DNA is TGTGCCAGCAGCCAAAAAGGGAGTTCTGGAAACACCATATATTTT.

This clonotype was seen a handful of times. The CDR3 is CASSQSRQGTEAFF. The DNA for the CDR3 is TGTGCCAGCTCACAGTCCCGACAGGGCACTGAAGCTTTCTTT. V gene TRBV18 combines with J gene TRBJ1-1; 7 bases align to TRBD1. CDR3 size: 14 residues. Germline trimming cut 4 bases from V and 4 bases from J; bases unmatched to any gene: 6. The germline CDR1 and CDR2 sequences are KGHSH and LQKENI. Complete variable domain (other parts from reference TRBV18 and TRBJ1-1): NAGVMQNPRHLVRRRGQEARLRCSPMKGHSHVYWYRQLPEEGLKFMVYLQKENIIDESGMPKERFSAEFPKEGPSILRIQQVVRGDSAAYFCASSQSRQGTEAFFGQGTRLTVV.

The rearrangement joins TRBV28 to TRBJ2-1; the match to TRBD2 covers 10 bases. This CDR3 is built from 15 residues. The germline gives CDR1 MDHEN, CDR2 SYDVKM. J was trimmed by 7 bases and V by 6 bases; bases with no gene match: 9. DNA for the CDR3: TGTGCCAGCAGGGAAAGCGGGGGGGTGGGGAATGAGCAGTTCTTC. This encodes CASRESGGVGNEQFF.

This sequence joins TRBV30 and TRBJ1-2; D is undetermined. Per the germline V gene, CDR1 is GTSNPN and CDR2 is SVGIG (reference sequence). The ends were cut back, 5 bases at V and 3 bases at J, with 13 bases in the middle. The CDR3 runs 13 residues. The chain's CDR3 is CAWGRTPDYGYTF. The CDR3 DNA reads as TGTGCCTGGGGCAGAACCCCGGACTATGGCTACACCTTC.

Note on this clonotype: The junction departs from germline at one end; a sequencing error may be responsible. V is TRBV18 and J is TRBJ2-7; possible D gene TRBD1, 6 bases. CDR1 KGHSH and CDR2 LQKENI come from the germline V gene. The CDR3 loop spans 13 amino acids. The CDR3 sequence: CASSPGQTYGQYF. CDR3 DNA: TGTGCCAGCTCACCCGGACAGACCTACGGGCAGTACTTC. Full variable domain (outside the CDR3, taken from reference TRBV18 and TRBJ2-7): NAGVMQNPRHLVRRRGQEARLRCSPMKGHSHVYWYRQLPEEGLKFMVYLQKENIIDESGMPKERFSAEFPKEGPSILRIQQVVRGDSAAYFCASSPGQTYGQYFGPGTRLTVT.

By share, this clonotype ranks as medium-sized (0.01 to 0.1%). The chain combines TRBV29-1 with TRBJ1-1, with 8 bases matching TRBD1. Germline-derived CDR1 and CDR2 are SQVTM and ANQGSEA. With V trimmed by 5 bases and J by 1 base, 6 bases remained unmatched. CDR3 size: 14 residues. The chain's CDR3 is CSVQTGTGNTEAFF. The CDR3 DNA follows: TGCAGCGTTCAAACCGGGACAGGGAACACTGAAGCTTTCTTT.

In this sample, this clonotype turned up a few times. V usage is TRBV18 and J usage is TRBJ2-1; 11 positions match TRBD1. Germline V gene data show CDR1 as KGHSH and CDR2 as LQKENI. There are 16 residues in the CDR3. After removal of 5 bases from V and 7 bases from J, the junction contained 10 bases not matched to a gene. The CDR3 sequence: CASSAQGQGAGNEQFF. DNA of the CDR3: TGTGCCAGCTCAGCACAAGGACAGGGGGCTGGAAATGAGCAGTTCTTC.